These 8 T cell receptor beta chains were all obtained from the same sample, sequenced in a study of radiation and T cells in renal cell carcinoma. As for time point: blood 4 weeks post-SBRT, at nephrectomy. As to treatment: 15 Gy SBRT to primary tumor, nephrectomy 4 weeks later. Assay used: immunoSEQ multiplex PCR; TCRdb lists only in-frame clones, some missing. The sample lists tens of thousands of clones; around 78% were seen once. Specimen: blood, collected from a patient whose treatment included radiotherapy and nephrectomy. The origin of the receptors is a woman aged 55-75 years with renal cell carcinoma.

This clone was seen once. The rearrangement joins TRBV28 to TRBJ2-7; 8 bases are a match to TRBD2. The CDR3 extends over 15 amino acids. Germline V CDR1 and CDR2: MDHEN, SYDVKM. Losses at the gene ends were 4 bases for V and 2 bases for J; bases not matched to a gene: 7. The CDR3 DNA sequence: TGTGCCAGCAGTTCCCCAAGCGGGGGCGCCTACGAGCAGTACTTC. Residues: CASSSPSGGAYEQYF.

J is TRBJ1-5 and V is TRBV7-9, with TRBD1 as a possible D gene (6 bases). This CDR3 is 15 amino acids long. Germline V lookup: CDR1 SEHNR, CDR2 FQNEAQ (reference sequence). Trimming shortened V by 5 bases and J by 1 base, and 12 bases separated the two germline ends. CDR3 nucleotides: TGTGCCAGCAGCCCCCCGGGACACAGCAATCAGCCCCAGCATTTT. This translates into CASSPPGHSNQPQHF.

Written as DNA, the CDR3 is TGCGCCAGCAGCTTACCGGGACGGCCCTACGAGCAGTACTTC. Encoded protein: CASSLPGRPYEQYF. V is TRBV5-1 and J is TRBJ2-7; perhaps D is TRBD1 or TRBD2 (5 bases each). Between the trimmed V and J ends, which lost 2 bases and 2 bases, there was a span of 11 bases. Per germline, CDR1 SGHRS and CDR2 YFSETQ. This CDR3 is built from 14 residues.

The chain couples TRBV2 to TRBJ1-2; D is ambiguous. The CDR3 contains 15 residues. Trimming took 4 bases from V and 4 from J, leaving 16 bases between them. Germline lookup yields CDR1 SNHLY and CDR2 FYNNEI. Here the CDR3 reads CASSGLLGSSYGYTF. The CDR3 DNA reads as TGTGCCAGCAGTGGACTTCTGGGGTCCTCCTATGGCTACACCTTC.

This rearrangement joins TRBV5-1 to TRBJ2-5, with D possibly matching TRBD2 (5 bases). The germline V gene has CDR1 SGHRS and CDR2 YFSETQ. This CDR3 has 12 residues. Deletions cut 4 bases from V and 5 bases from J, with 9 bases between. The CDR3 protein is CASSREPETQYF. The CDR3, as DNA: TGCGCCAGCAGCCGGGAACCTGAGACCCAGTACTTC.

The chain is built from TRBV28 and TRBJ2-1; the D gene is possibly TRBD1 (6 bases). Germline V gene data show CDR1 as MDHEN and CDR2 as SYDVKM. This CDR3 spans 16 amino acids. The germline V and J ends were trimmed by 5 bases and 0 bases, with 14 bases remaining between them. Here the CDR3 DNA reads TGTGCCAGCAGTCTTTACACAGGGACCTCCTACAATGAGCAGTTCTTC. It specifies CASSLYTGTSYNEQFF.

V is TRBV4-3 and J is TRBJ1-2; no reliable D call. Germline assignment: CDR1 LGHNA and CDR2 YSLEER. V dropped 4 bases and J dropped 6 bases, with 18 bases sitting between them. The CDR3 spans 15 residues. CDR3 nucleotides: TGCGCCAGCAGCCCCCGACTGGGATCGGGAGATGGCTACACCTTC. Encoded protein: CASSPRLGSGDGYTF.

This chain links TRBV5-1 with TRBJ2-5, with TRBD1 matching over 7 bases. The V gene end was trimmed by 0 bases and the J gene end by 2 bases; junction bases not matched to a gene: 4. Germline V gene lookup returns CDR1 SGHRS and CDR2 YFSETQ. This CDR3 spans 15 amino acids. This CDR3 reads CASSLGPTGQETQYF. In nucleotides, the CDR3 is TGCGCCAGCAGCTTGGGCCCGACAGGGCAAGAGACCCAGTACTTC.